The clone carrying this T cell receptor (beta chain) was recorded only once. The CDR3 is 17 amino acids. This specimen comes from a study of blood T cell repertoires in COVID-19. In the study overall: Both acute and convalescent COVID-19 samples were obtained from the United States, Italy and Spain. PBMCs, B-cell-depleted T cells, or T cells were the source of the cDNA or gDNA that made up the material.

In the original workflow: Amplification of reference gene primers provided the estimated nucleated cell counts. Sequencing used immunoSEQ multiplex PCR; TCRdb keeps in-frame clones, though not all of them. That table gives V, J and clone size, and the DNA gave D and trimming. The data contain 85,000 to 90,000 clones, around 86% of them seen just once; the ten biggest clones take up around 1%. The specimen was peripheral blood. The receptor was derived from a human donor in a cohort sampled during active COVID-19. The chain uses TRBV12-1 and TRBJ1-1; the table's TRBD1 call for D was not verified on the DNA. TRBV12-1 is marked as a pseudogene. This CDR3 is CASSFLLHRQGGTEAFF. In DNA, the CDR3 is TGTGCCAGCAGCTTTTTGCTCCATCGACAGGGCGGCACTGAAGCTTTCTTT.